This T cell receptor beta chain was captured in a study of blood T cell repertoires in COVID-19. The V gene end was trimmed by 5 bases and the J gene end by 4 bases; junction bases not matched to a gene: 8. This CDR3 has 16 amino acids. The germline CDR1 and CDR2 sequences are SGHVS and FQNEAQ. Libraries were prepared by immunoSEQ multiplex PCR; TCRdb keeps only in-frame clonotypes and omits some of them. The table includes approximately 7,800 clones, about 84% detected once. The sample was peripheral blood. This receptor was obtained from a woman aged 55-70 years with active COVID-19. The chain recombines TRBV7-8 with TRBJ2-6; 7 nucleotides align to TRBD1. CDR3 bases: TGTGCCAGCAGCCGAGGGGGCGGAGTGGGGGCCAACGTCCTGACTTTC. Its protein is CASSRGGGVGANVLTF.